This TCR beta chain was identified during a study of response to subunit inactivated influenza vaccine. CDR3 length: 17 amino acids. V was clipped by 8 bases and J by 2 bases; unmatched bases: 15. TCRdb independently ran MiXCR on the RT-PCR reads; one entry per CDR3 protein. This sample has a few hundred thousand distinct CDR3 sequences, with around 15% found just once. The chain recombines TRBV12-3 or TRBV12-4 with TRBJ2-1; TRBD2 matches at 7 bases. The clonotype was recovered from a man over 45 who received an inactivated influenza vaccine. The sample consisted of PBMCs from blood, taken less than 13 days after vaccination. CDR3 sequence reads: CASGTSGSGKTYNEQFF. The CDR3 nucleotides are TGTGCCAGCGGTACGTCGGGGAGCGGGAAAACCTACAATGAGCAGTTCTTC.